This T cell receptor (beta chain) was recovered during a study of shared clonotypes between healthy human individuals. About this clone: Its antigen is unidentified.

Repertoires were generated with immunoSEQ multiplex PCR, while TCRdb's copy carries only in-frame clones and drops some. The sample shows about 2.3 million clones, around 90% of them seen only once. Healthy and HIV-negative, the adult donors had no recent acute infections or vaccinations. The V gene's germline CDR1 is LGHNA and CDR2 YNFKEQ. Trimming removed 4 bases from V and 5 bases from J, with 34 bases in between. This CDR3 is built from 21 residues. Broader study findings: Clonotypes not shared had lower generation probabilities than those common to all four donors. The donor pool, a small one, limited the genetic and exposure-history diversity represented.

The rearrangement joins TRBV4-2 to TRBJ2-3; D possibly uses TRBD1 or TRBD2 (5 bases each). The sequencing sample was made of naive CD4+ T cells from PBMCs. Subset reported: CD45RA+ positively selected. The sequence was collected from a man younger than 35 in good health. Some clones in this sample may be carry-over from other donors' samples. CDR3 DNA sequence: TGTGCCAGCAGCCCCTCCATAGGGATGGGGCGGGCGGCTTTCGAGGGAGATACGCAGTATTTT. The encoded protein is CASSPSIGMGRAAFEGDTQYF.